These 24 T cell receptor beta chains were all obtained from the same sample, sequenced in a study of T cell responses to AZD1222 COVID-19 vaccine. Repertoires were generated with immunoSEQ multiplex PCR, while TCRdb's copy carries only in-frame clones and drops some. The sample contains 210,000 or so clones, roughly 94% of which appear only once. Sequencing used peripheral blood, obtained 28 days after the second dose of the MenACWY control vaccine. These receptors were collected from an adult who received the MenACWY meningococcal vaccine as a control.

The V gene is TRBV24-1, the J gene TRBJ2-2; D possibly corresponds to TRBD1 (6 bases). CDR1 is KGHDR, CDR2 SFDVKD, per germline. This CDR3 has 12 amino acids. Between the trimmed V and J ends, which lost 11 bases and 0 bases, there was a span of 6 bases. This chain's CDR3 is CARQANTGELFF. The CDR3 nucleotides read TGTGCCAGACAGGCGAACACCGGGGAGCTGTTTTTT.

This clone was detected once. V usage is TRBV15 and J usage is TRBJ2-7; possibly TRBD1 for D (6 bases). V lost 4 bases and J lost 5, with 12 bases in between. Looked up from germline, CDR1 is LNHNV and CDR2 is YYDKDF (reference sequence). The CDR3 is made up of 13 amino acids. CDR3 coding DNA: TGTGCCACCAGCACCCACAGGGCCAACGAGCAGTACTTC. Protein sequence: CATSTHRANEQYF.

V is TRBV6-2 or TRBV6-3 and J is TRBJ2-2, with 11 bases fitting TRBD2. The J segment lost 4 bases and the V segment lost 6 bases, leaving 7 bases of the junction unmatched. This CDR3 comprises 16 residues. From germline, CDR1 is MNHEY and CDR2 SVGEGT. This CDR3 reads CASSSLAGGLTGELFF. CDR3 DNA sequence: TGTGCCAGCAGCTCTCTAGCGGGGGGACTCACCGGGGAGCTGTTTTTT.

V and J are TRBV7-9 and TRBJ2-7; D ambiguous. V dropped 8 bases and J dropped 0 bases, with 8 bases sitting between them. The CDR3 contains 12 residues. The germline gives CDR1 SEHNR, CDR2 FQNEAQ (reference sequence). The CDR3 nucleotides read TGTGCCAGCTTCGGAGCCTCCTACGAGCAGTACTTC. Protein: CASFGASYEQYF.

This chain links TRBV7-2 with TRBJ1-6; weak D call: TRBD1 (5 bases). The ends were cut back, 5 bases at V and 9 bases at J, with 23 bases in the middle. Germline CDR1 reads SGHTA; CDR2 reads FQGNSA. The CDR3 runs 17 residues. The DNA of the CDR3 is TGTGCCAGCAGCCTACGACGTTCTGACGGGGGGGGTTCACCCCTCCACTTT. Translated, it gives CASSLRRSDGGGSPLHF.

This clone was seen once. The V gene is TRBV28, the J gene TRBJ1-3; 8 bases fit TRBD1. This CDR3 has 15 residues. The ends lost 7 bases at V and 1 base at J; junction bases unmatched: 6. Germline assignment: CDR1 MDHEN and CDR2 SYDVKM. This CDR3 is CASTTRGRSGNTIYF. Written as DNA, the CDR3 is TGTGCCAGCACAACCAGGGGGCGGTCTGGAAACACCATATATTTT.

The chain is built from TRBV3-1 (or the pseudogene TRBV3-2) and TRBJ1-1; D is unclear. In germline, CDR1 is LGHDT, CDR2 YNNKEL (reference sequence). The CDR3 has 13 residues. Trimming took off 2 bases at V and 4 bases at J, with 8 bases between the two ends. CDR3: CASSQMGITEAFF. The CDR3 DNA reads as TGTGCCAGCAGCCAAATGGGGATCACTGAAGCTTTCTTT.

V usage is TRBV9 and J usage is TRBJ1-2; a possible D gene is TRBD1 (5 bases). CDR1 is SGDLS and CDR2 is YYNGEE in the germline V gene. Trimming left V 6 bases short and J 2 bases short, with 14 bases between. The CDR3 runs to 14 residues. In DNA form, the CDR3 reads TGTGCCAGCACCCTAGGGACGCTCAACTATGGCTACACCTTC. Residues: CASTLGTLNYGYTF.

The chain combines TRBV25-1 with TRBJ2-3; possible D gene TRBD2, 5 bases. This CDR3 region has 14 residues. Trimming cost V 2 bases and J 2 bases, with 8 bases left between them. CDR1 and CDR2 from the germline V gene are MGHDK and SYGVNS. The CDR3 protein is CASSETGITDTQYF. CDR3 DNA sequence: TGTGCCAGCAGTGAAACCGGGATCACAGATACGCAGTATTTT. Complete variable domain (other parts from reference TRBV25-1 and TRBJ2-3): EADIYQTPRYLVIGTGKKITLECSQTMGHDKMYWYQQDPGMELHLIHYSYGVNSTEKGDLSSESTVSRIRTEHFPLTLESARPSHTSQYLCASSETGITDTQYFGPGTRLTVL.

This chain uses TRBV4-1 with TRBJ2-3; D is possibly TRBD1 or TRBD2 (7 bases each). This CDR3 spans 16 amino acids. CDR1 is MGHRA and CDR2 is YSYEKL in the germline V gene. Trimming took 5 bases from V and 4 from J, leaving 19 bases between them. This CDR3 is CASSTTTGREADTQYF. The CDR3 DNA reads TGCGCCAGCAGCACCACGACAGGGAGGGAAGCAGATACGCAGTATTTT.

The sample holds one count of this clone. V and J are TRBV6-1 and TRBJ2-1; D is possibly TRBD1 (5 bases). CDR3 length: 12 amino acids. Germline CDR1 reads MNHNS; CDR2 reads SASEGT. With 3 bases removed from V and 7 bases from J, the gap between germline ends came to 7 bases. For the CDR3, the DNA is TGTGCCAGCAGTGATAACAGGAATGAGCAGTTCTTC. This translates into CASSDNRNEQFF.

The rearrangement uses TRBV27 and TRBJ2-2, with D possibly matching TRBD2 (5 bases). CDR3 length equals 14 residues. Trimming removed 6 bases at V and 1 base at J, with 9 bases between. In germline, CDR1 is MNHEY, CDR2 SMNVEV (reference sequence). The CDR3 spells CASRPRGNTGELFF. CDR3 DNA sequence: TGTGCCAGCAGACCCCGGGGGAACACCGGGGAGCTGTTTTTT.

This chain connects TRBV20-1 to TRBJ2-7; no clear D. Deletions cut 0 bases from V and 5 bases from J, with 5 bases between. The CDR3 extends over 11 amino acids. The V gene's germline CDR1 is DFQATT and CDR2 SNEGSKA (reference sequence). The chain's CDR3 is CSARDSNEQYF. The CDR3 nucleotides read TGCAGTGCTAGAGATAGCAACGAGCAGTACTTC.

CDR3: CASSPDAGGYTF. CDR3 nucleotides: TGTGCCAGCAGCCCAGACGCAGGTGGCTACACCTTC. The chain is built from TRBV14 and TRBJ1-2, with no clear D. Trimming cost V 4 bases and J 7 bases, with 10 bases left between them. Germline V gives CDR1 SGHDN, CDR2 FVKESK. The CDR3 has 12 residues.

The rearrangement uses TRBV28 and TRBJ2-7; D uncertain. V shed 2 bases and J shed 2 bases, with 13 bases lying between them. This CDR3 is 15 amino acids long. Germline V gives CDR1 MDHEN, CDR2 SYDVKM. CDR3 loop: CASSLAGTPPYEQYF. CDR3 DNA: TGTGCCAGCAGTTTAGCCGGTACACCTCCCTACGAGCAGTACTTC.

The CDR3 bases are TGTGCCAGCAGCGCCGAGTCAGGGATTACCTATGGCTACACCTTC. Encoded protein: CASSAESGITYGYTF. This chain uses TRBV9 with TRBJ1-2; D is possibly TRBD1 (5 bases). This CDR3 has 15 amino acids. Germline V gene lookup returns CDR1 SGDLS and CDR2 YYNGEE. Trimming took off 3 bases at V and 4 bases at J, with 16 bases between the two ends.

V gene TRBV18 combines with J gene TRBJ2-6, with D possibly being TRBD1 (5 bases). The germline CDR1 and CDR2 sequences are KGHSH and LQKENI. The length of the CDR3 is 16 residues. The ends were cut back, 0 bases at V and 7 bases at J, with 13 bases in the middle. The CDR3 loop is CASSPPGSQGANVLTF. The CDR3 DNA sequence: TGTGCCAGCTCACCACCGGGTAGTCAGGGAGCCAACGTCCTGACTTTC.

CDR3 amino acids: CASSYRGNQPQHF. Written as DNA, the CDR3 is TGTGCCAGCAGTTACAGGGGCAATCAGCCCCAGCATTTT. The V call is TRBV2, the J call TRBJ1-5; perhaps TRBD1 as D (6 bases). CDR1 is SNHLY, CDR2 FYNNEI, per germline. The CDR3 covers 13 residues. Trimming pared 5 bases from V and 2 bases from J, leaving 7 bases between.

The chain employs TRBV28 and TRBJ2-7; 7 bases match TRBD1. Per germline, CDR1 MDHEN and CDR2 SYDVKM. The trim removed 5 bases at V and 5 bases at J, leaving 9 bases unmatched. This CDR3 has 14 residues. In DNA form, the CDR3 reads TGTGCCAGCAGTGATGACAGGGAAGTCCACGAGCAGTACTTC. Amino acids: CASSDDREVHEQYF. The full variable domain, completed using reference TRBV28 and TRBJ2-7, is DVKVTQSSRYLVKRTGEKVFLECVQDMDHENMFWYRQDPGLGLRLIYFSYDVKMKEKGDIPEGYSVSREKKERFSLILESASTNQTSMYLCASSDDREVHEQYFGPGTRLTVT.

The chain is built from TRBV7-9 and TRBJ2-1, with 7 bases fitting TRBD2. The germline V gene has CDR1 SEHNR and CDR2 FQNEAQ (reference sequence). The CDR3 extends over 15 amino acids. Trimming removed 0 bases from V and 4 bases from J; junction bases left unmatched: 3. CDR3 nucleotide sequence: TGTGCCAGCAGCTTAGCTCTAGCGGCGTACAATGAGCAGTTCTTC. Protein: CASSLALAAYNEQFF.

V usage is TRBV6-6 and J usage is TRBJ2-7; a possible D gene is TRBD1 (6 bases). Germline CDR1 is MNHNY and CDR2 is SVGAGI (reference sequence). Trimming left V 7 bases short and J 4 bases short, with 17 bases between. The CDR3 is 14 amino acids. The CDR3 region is CASTSGVVAYEQYF. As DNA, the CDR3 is TGTGCCAGCACCTCAGGGGTGGTGGCATACGAGCAGTACTTC.

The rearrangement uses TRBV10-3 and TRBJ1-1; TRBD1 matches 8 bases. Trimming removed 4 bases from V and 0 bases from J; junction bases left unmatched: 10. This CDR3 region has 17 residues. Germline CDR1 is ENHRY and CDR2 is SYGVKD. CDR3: CAISGGGTGTMNTEAFF. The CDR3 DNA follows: TGTGCCATCAGTGGAGGCGGGACAGGAACTATGAACACTGAAGCTTTCTTT.

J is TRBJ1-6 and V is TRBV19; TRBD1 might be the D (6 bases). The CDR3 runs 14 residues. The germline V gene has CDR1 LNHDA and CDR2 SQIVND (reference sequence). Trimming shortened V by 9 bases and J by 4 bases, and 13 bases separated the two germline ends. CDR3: CASALRGYNSPLHF. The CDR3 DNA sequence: TGTGCCAGCGCCCTAAGGGGGTATAATTCACCCCTCCACTTT.

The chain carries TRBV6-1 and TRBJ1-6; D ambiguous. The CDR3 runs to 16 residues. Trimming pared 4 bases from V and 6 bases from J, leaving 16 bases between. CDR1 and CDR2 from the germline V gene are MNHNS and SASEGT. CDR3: CASSGGGYASNSPLHF. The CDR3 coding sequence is TGTGCCAGCAGTGGTGGTGGGTACGCGTCTAATTCACCCCTCCACTTT.